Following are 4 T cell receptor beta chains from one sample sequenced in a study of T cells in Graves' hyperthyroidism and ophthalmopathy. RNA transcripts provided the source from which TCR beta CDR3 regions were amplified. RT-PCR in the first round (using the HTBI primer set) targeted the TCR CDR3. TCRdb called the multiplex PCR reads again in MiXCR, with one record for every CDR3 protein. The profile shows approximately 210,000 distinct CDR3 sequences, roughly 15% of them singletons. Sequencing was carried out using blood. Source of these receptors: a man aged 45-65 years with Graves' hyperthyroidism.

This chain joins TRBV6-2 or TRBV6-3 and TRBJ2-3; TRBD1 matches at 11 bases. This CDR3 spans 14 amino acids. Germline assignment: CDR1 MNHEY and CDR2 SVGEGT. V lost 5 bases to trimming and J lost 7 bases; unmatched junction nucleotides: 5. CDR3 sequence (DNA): TGTGCCAGCAGTGGACAGGGGGCCAGACATACGCAGTATTTT. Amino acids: CASSGQGARHTQYF.

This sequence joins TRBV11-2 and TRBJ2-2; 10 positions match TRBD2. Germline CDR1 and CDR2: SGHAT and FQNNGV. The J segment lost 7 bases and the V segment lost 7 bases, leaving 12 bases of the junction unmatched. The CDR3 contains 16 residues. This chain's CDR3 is CASTPGASGRNGELFF. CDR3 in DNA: TGTGCCAGCACCCCGGGAGCTAGCGGGAGAAACGGGGAGCTGTTTTTT.

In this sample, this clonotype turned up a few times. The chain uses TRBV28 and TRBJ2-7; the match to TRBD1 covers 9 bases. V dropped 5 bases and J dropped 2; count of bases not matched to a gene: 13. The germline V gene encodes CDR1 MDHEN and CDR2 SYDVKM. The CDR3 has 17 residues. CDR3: CASSPGLGDRVTYEQYF. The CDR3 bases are TGTGCCAGCAGTCCCGGGCTTGGGGACAGGGTAACCTACGAGCAGTACTTC.

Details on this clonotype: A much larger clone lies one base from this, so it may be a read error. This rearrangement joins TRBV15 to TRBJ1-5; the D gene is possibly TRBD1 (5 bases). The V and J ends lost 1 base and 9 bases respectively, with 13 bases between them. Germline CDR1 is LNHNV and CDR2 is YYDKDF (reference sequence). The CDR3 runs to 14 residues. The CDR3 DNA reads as TGTGCCACCAGCAGAGTAGGGGTGGATCGGCCCCAGCATTTT. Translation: CATSRVGVDRPQHF.